Reported below is one T cell receptor beta chain. RNA, at roughly 0.45 to 1 ug, was reverse transcribed with random hexamers. The TCR beta CDR3 was amplified by immunoSEQ multiplex PCR across 54 Vbeta, 13 Jbeta. MiXCR, applied by TCRdb to the immunoSEQ multiplex PCR reads, yields one record per CDR3 protein. The sample yields about 210,000 distinct CDR3 sequences, 95% seen once. This sample stems from a study of CD8 T cells in Susac syndrome. The CDR3 contains 14 residues. Losses at the gene ends were 8 bases for V and 5 bases for J; bases not matched to a gene: 8. From germline, CDR1 is MDHEN and CDR2 SYDVKM. TCR beta was sequenced from blood CD8+ and CD4+ T cells. Control patients had untreated stable or active relapsing-remitting multiple sclerosis by revised McDonald criteria. Purification of the CD8+ and CD4+ T cells relied on negative isolation, and TEMRA cells underwent FACS enrichment.

This chain joins TRBV28 and TRBJ1-5, with 8 nucleotides matching TRBD1. The receptor was derived from a human donor with multiple sclerosis. Material: CD4+ T cells from PBMCs. The CDR3 reads CASSGQALYQPQHF. The CDR3 DNA follows: TGTGCCAGCTCGGGACAGGCCTTGTATCAGCCCCAGCATTTT.